The 6 T cell receptor beta chains in this list originate from one sample, sequenced in a study of CD8 T cells in ankylosing spondylitis. Broader study findings: Blood from ankylosing spondylitis patients appeared to carry a characteristic roughly 8-variant TCR beta motif.

TCRdb fed the 5' RACE reads into MiXCR, producing one record per CDR3 protein. Here the sample spans under 950,000 distinct CDR3 sequences, around 17% being singletons. Antigen specificity for these receptors is unknown. Sequencing was performed on blood, either unsorted or a sorted T cell fraction (not recorded which). Every receptor here comes from a male donor with ankylosing spondylitis.

In its sample, this clonotype was seen a few times. The rearrangement joins TRBV9 to TRBJ1-2, with 12 bases that match TRBD1. Germline values: CDR1 SGDLS, CDR2 YYNGEE. Trimming took 0 bases from V and 3 from J; bases not matched to a gene: 6. The CDR3 runs 17 residues. CDR3 bases: TGTGCCAGCAGCGTAGGGGGACAGGGGGCCGGGTACTATGGCTACACCTTC. It yields the protein CASSVGGQGAGYYGYTF. The variable domain in full, completed from reference TRBV9 and TRBJ1-2, reads DSGVTQTPKHLITATGQRVTLRCSPRSGDLSVYWYQQSLDQGLQFLIQYYNGEERAKGNILERFSAQQFPDLHSELNLSSLELGDSALYFCASSVGGQGAGYYGYTFGSGTRLTVV.

The sample holds a few counts of this clonotype. The genes are TRBV15 and TRBJ2-1; D is undetermined. Germline assignment: CDR1 LNHNV and CDR2 YYDKDF (reference sequence). V was shortened by 0 bases and J by 9 bases, with 6 bases between the two germline ends. The CDR3 totals 12 residues. The CDR3 nucleotides are TGTGCCACCAGCAGAGATCTCGGTGAGCAGTTCTTC. Its translation: CATSRDLGEQFF.

The chain joins TRBV5-6 to TRBJ1-5; D perhaps matches TRBD1 (6 bases). The CDR3 contains 14 residues. Germline CDR1 and CDR2: SGHDT and YYEEEE. The ends were cut back, 4 bases at V and 7 bases at J, with 15 bases in the middle. In DNA, the CDR3 is TGTGCCAGCAGCACAGGGAGGGGGTTCCAGCCCCAGCATTTT. Encoded protein: CASSTGRGFQPQHF.

The genes are TRBV5-1 and TRBJ1-4; D unclear. Germline values: CDR1 SGHRS, CDR2 YFSETQ. CDR3 length: 13 amino acids. The V end lost 4 bases, the J end lost 0 bases, and 4 bases lay between the germline ends. The CDR3 sequence is CASSRATNEKLFF. In DNA, the CDR3 is TGCGCCAGCAGCCGTGCAACTAATGAAAAACTGTTTTTT.

The DNA of the CDR3 is TGTGCCAGCAGCCCTCTCTCGGGCACTGAAGCTTTCTTT. Its translation: CASSPLSGTEAFF. The chain recombines TRBV9 with TRBJ1-1; no firm D call. The CDR3 contains 13 residues. Germline CDR1 is SGDLS and CDR2 is YYNGEE. V lost 4 bases, J lost 4 bases, and 11 bases lay in between.

This clonotype was seen a handful of times. The chain recombines TRBV5-5 with TRBJ1-2; weak D call: TRBD1 (6 bases). Germline loops: CDR1 SGHKS, CDR2 YYEKEE (reference sequence). Trimming left V 0 bases short and J 6 bases short, with 9 bases between. The CDR3 spans 13 residues. The CDR3 loop is CASSLGYRDGYTF. Written as DNA, the CDR3 is TGTGCCAGCAGCTTGGGATACAGGGATGGCTACACCTTC.